This TCR beta chain is drawn from a study of immune characterization of retroperitoneal liposarcoma. V was trimmed by 2 bases and J by 10 bases, leaving 15 bases between them. Germline loops: CDR1 SGHVS, CDR2 FNYEAQ. CDR3 length equals 14 residues. This clonotype was detected a few times. TCRdb ran MiXCR on the PCR reads and lists one entry per CDR3 protein. The data show several thousand distinct CDR3 sequences, with approximately 40% seen just once and roughly 10% held by the top ten. The genes are TRBV7-6 and TRBJ2-1, with a weak D call TRBD1 (7 bases). The TCR comes from a male donor with retroperitoneal liposarcoma. Input material: tumor tissue. CDR3 residues: CASSLRQGGYEQFF. The CDR3 bases are TGTGCCAGCAGCTTACGCCAGGGGGGATACGAGCAGTTCTTC.